The 25 T cell receptor beta chains reported below all come from one sample, sequenced in a study of T-cell memory formation after mild COVID-19. TCRdb reprocessed the 5' RACE reads with MiXCR, giving one entry per CDR3 protein. The data hold around 410,000 distinct CDR3 sequences, with more than 20% observed a single time. Material for sequencing was PBMCs or a T cell subset sorted from them (not recorded which). These receptors were obtained from an adult woman who had mild COVID-19 (a few samples of this study predate the infection). Cell type and time point are not known.

The chain is built from TRBV18 and TRBJ1-1; no definite D call. The CDR3 length is 15 residues. Germline assignment: CDR1 KGHSH and CDR2 LQKENI. The V end lost 5 bases, the J end lost 4 bases, and 17 bases lay between the germline ends. CDR3 residues: CASSGTAGRSTEAFF. CDR3 nucleotides: TGTGCCAGCTCAGGAACGGCGGGTAGAAGCACTGAAGCTTTCTTT.

A few counts support this clonotype. This chain connects TRBV7-2 to TRBJ2-2; D is perhaps TRBD2 (5 bases). The CDR3 sequence is 13 residues long. V was pared by 6 bases and J by 6 bases, with 11 bases between. CDR1 and CDR2 (germline): SGHTA, FQGNSA. CDR3 nucleotide sequence: TGTGCCAGCAGTTCTAGCTTGGCCGGGGAGCTGTTTTTT. This sequence encodes CASSSSLAGELFF. The whole variable domain, filled in from reference TRBV7-2 and TRBJ2-2, reads GAGVSQSPSNKVTEKGKDVELRCDPISGHTALYWYRQSLGQGLEFLIYFQGNSAPDKSGLPSDRFSAERTGGSVSTLTIQRTQQEDSAVYLCASSSSLAGELFFGEGSRLTVL.

This clonotype was counted a few times. The V gene is TRBV4-1, the J gene TRBJ2-3, with 9 bases aligning to TRBD2. The CDR3 contains 16 residues. CDR1 is MGHRA, CDR2 YSYEKL, per germline. The V segment lost 3 bases and the J segment 0 bases; nucleotides outside the gene matches: 4. CDR3 sequence: CASSHGLATSTDTQYF. The CDR3 coding sequence is TGCGCCAGCAGCCACGGACTAGCGACTAGCACAGATACGCAGTATTTT.

This clonotype appeared a few times. The chain uses TRBV20-1 and TRBJ2-3; maybe TRBD2 (5 bases). Trimming cost V 5 bases and J 4 bases, with 13 bases left between them. This CDR3 contains 13 residues. Looked up from germline, CDR1 is DFQATT and CDR2 is SNEGSKA (reference sequence). In DNA, the CDR3 is TGCAGTGCTGAGGGCCCCATCGCAGATACGCAGTATTTT. This encodes CSAEGPIADTQYF.

The sample holds many counts of this clonotype. V usage is TRBV4-2 and J usage is TRBJ2-3; the D call may be TRBD1 or TRBD2 (5 bases each). CDR1 and CDR2 from the germline V gene are LGHNA and YNFKEQ. This CDR3 is 17 amino acids long. V was cut by 0 bases and J by 2 bases, with 15 bases left in between. The CDR3 nucleotides are TGTGCCAGCAGCCAAGATGGGACGAGAACTTTCACAGATACGCAGTATTTT. This codes for CASSQDGTRTFTDTQYF.

Of note for this clonotype: The conserved phenylalanine or tryptophan normally closing the CDR3 is absent here, so this likely arose from a read error. The limits of the CDR3 on the DNA are not certain, so only TCRdb's listed CDR3 is given. V usage is TRBV3-1 and J usage is TRBJ2-1; the D segment call TRBD1 is taken from the table without a DNA check. CDR1 is LGHDT and CDR2 is YNNKEL in the germline V gene (reference sequence). Counting both end residues, the CDR3 totals 11 amino acids. The CDR3 sequence: CASSQVRSPRR.

A few counts support this clonotype. V is TRBV20-1 and J is TRBJ2-1; D is uncertain. V dropped 0 bases and J dropped 6 bases, with 9 bases sitting between them. The CDR3 is 13 amino acids. Germline V gives CDR1 DFQATT, CDR2 SNEGSKA (reference sequence). The CDR3 is CSAREANSNEQFF. CDR3 nucleotides: TGCAGTGCTAGAGAGGCCAACAGCAATGAGCAGTTCTTC.

This clonotype came up a few times. The chain uses TRBV7-3 and TRBJ2-5; D remains ambiguous. V gave up 4 bases and J gave up 4 bases, with 16 bases separating them. Germline V lookup: CDR1 SGHTA, CDR2 FQGTGA. This CDR3 has 15 amino acids. This CDR3 reads CASSSNNLLGETQYF. Here the CDR3 DNA reads TGTGCCAGCAGCTCCAATAACTTACTCGGAGAGACCCAGTACTTC.

There are many counts of this clonotype. An end of the junction does not agree with germline; a read error may underlie this. This sequence joins TRBV7-9 and TRBJ2-7; no clear D. Germline CDR1 reads SEHNR; CDR2 reads FQNEAQ (reference sequence). CDR3 length equals 12 residues. CDR3: CASSLGYYEQYF. As DNA, the CDR3 is TGCGCCAGCAGCTTAGGTTATTACGAGCAGTACTTC.

This clonotype has more than one count but fewer than ten. This rearrangement joins TRBV27 to TRBJ1-2; no clear D. V lost 3 bases to trimming and J lost 0 bases, with 14 bases between them. The CDR3 spans 16 residues. The germline V gene encodes CDR1 MNHEY and CDR2 SMNVEV (reference sequence). The CDR3 DNA is TGTGCCAGCAGTTTGACCCCGACACGGCCTAACTATGGCTACACCTTC. Translated: CASSLTPTRPNYGYTF.

This clonotype was found a few times. The chain couples TRBV7-9 to TRBJ1-2, with 7 nucleotides matching TRBD1. Germline trimming cut 5 bases from V and 7 bases from J; bases unmatched to any gene: 7. CDR3 length equals 13 residues. Germline CDR1 reads SEHNR; CDR2 reads FQNEAQ (reference sequence). For the CDR3, the DNA is TGTGCCAGCAGCCTGCTGACAGGGACTGGCTACACCTTC. Encoded protein: CASSLLTGTGYTF.

The V and J genes are TRBV5-1 and TRBJ2-3; D is ambiguous. V gave up 7 bases and J gave up 0 bases, with 9 bases separating them. This CDR3 region has 13 residues. Germline CDR1 is SGHRS and CDR2 is YFSETQ. The CDR3 reads CASEAGSTDTQYF. CDR3 sequence (DNA): TGCGCCAGCGAGGCAGGAAGCACAGATACGCAGTATTTT.

The rearrangement uses TRBV3-1 and TRBJ2-7, with D perhaps matching TRBD1 or TRBD2 (6 bases each). V shed 7 bases and J shed 9 bases, with 16 bases lying between them. The CDR3 runs to 12 residues. The germline V gene has CDR1 LGHDT and CDR2 YNNKEL (reference sequence). CDR3 in amino acids: CASTDGGAGQYF. DNA for the CDR3: TGTGCCAGCACCGACGGGGGCGCTGGGCAGTACTTC.

This clonotype has just a few counts. The genes are TRBV10-3 and TRBJ1-1; D is possibly TRBD1 (5 bases). The germline V gene encodes CDR1 ENHRY and CDR2 SYGVKD. CDR3 length equals 13 residues. V was shortened by 9 bases and J by 0 bases, with 11 bases between the two germline ends. For the CDR3, the DNA is TGTGCCATATCCGGGACGGTGAACACTGAAGCTTTCTTT. Translated, it gives CAISGTVNTEAFF.

This clonotype has a handful of counts. CDR3 bases: TGTGCCAGCAGTTTTATACTGGGCACTAATGAAAAACTGTTTTTT. Encoded protein: CASSFILGTNEKLFF. This chain joins TRBV27 and TRBJ1-4; D is unclear. With 3 bases removed from V and 2 bases from J, the gap between germline ends came to 10 bases. Per the germline V gene, CDR1 is MNHEY and CDR2 is SMNVEV (reference sequence). This CDR3 comprises 15 residues.

This clonotype was recorded a few times. The gene calls are TRBV29-1 and TRBJ1-1, with D possibly TRBD1 on 6 matching bases. The V gene lost 4 bases and the J gene lost 4 bases, with 13 bases spanning the gap. Germline V gives CDR1 SQVTM, CDR2 ANQGSEA. CDR3 length equals 13 residues. The CDR3: CSVVGGRGTEAFF. The CDR3 DNA sequence: TGCAGCGTTGTCGGGGGCCGGGGCACTGAAGCTTTCTTT.

V usage is TRBV20-1 and J usage is TRBJ2-7, with D unresolved. The CDR3 runs 14 residues. CDR1 is DFQATT, CDR2 SNEGSKA, per germline (reference sequence). V gave up 0 bases and J gave up 1 base, with 10 bases separating them. The CDR3 DNA follows: TGCAGTGCTAGAGATGGGGTTAGATCCTACGAGCAGTACTTC. It translates to CSARDGVRSYEQYF.

The chain carries TRBV9 and TRBJ1-2; 11 positions match TRBD1. V trimming: 3 bases; J trimming: 4 bases; junction bases outside the gene matches: 11. Germline V lookup: CDR1 SGDLS, CDR2 YYNGEE. The CDR3 length is 17 residues. CDR3 sequence reads: CASSAHPGQGAGYGYTF. The CDR3 nucleotides read TGTGCCAGCAGCGCTCACCCCGGACAGGGGGCGGGCTATGGCTACACCTTC.

This chain links TRBV5-4 with TRBJ1-2; no clear D gene. Germline V gene sequence: CDR1 SGHNT, CDR2 YYREEE (reference sequence). V was trimmed by 0 bases and J by 8 bases, leaving 17 bases between them. The CDR3 is made up of 15 amino acids. The CDR3 region has the DNA TGTGCCAGCAGCTTGGAGCAGGTGCACCTTTGGGGCTACACCTTC. Translated, it gives CASSLEQVHLWGYTF.

The V gene is TRBV9, the J gene TRBJ2-7; the D gene is possibly TRBD2 (6 bases). The length of the CDR3 is 13 residues. Germline assignment: CDR1 SGDLS and CDR2 YYNGEE. V was pared by 3 bases and J by 6 bases, with 13 bases between. Written as DNA, the CDR3 is TGTGCCAGCAGCGCGGGGGACGTCGGCGAGCAGTACTTC. Protein product: CASSAGDVGEQYF.

The V call is TRBV18, the J call TRBJ1-2; D uncertain. Germline CDR1 is KGHSH and CDR2 is LQKENI. V dropped 2 bases and J dropped 3 bases, with 10 bases sitting between them. The CDR3 is 14 residues long. The CDR3 reads CASSPAGNYYGYTF. The CDR3 coding sequence is TGTGCCAGCTCACCAGCGGGGAACTACTATGGCTACACCTTC.

A few counts support this clonotype. This chain joins TRBV3-1 and TRBJ1-2; TRBD1 aligns across 11 bases. Germline-derived CDR1 and CDR2 are LGHDT and YNNKEL (reference sequence). The CDR3 runs 15 residues. J was trimmed by 7 bases and V by 4 bases; bases with no gene match: 8. For the CDR3, the DNA is TGTGCCAGCAGCCGGGGACAGGGGGAAATTTTTGGCTACACCTTC. Its protein product is CASSRGQGEIFGYTF.

The rearrangement uses TRBV5-1 and TRBJ2-3; 8 nucleotides align to TRBD2. Trimming cost V 1 base and J 4 bases; bases outside gene matches: 11. Germline V lookup: CDR1 SGHRS, CDR2 YFSETQ. The CDR3 runs to 17 residues. Here the CDR3 reads CASSLRGAGDGADTQYF. CDR3 DNA: TGCGCCAGCAGCTTGAGGGGAGCGGGAGATGGTGCAGATACGCAGTATTTT.

The gene calls are TRBV10-3 and TRBJ2-5, with 8 bases aligning to TRBD1. The CDR3 has 14 residues. Germline V gene data show CDR1 as ENHRY and CDR2 as SYGVKD. V shed 0 bases, J shed 6 bases, and the junction held 3 bases outside the gene matches. CDR3 DNA sequence: TGTGCCATCAGTGAGTCGACAGGGGCGAAGACCCAGTACTTC. It yields the protein CAISESTGAKTQYF.

The chain is built from TRBV1 and TRBJ2-7; TRBD2 was called by the table and not checked on the DNA. TRBV1 is marked as a pseudogene. This CDR3 contains 13 residues. This chain's CDR3 is CTSTLAAKYEQYF. CDR3 coding DNA: TGCACCAGCACGCTAGCGGCGAAATACGAGCAGTACTTC.